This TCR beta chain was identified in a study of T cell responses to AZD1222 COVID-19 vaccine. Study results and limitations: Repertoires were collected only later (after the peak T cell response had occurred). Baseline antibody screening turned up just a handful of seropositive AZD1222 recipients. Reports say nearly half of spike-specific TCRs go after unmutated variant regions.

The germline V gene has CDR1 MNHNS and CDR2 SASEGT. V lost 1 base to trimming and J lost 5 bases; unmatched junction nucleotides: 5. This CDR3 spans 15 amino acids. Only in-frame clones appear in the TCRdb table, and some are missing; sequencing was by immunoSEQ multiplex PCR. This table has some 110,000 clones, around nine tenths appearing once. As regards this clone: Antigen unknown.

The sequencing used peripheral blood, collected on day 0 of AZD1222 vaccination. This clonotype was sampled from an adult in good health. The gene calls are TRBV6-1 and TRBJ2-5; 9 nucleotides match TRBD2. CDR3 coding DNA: TGTGCCAGCAGTGAAGGGCTAGCGGGACCGGAGACCCAGTACTTC. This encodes CASSEGLAGPETQYF.